The present T cell receptor (beta chain) was sequenced within a study of spatial heterogeneity in lung cancer (dated by TCRdb to the late 2010s). Regarding the study in general: Beta-chain transcripts were consistently detected in greater numbers than alpha-chain transcripts, which likely reflected higher beta-chain transcript abundance. TCR transcript counts in tumor regions correlated strongly with a T cell transcriptional module score from matched bulk RNA-seq. In the raw uncorrected reads, each unique combination of TCR and UMI appeared more than ten times on average. The study quantitatively compared TCR alpha and beta repertoires across multiple tumor regions, matched nontumor lung and blood in non-small cell lung cancer. TCR repertoire features were related to nonsynonymous mutation counts determined by whole-exome sequencing of tumor tissue. At surgery, around 200 tumor regions, around 68 matched nontumor lung samples and 56 PBMC samples were TCR-sequenced for both alpha and beta chains. What the research found in general, with its limitations: Additional single-cell paired TCR alpha and beta sequencing was considered necessary to confirm, at a functional level, the hypothesis that regional TCRs recognize regional mutations. Counts of ubiquitous and regional expanded TCRs were found to correlate with counts of ubiquitous and regional nonsynonymous mutations, respectively. The tumor nonsynonymous mutation count correlated with the number of expanded intratumoral alpha and beta TCRs. Estimated TCR-seq coverage of tumor T cells was only around 6.7% for alpha chains and about 12% for beta chains.

Library prep was done by 5' RACE. TCRdb shows the sequencer as NextSeq 500. To allow correction of PCR and sequencing errors, the TCR library protocol tagged every TCR cDNA molecule with a unique molecular identifier. In the source study's methods: TCR identification, UMI-based error correction and CDR3 extraction were all carried out with Decombinator tools. TCRs above a frequency of 2 per 1,000, corresponding to the top 1% of the tumor frequency distribution, were defined as expanded. Expanded tumor TCRs were classed as regional if statistically deemed absent (corrected P<0.05) from at least one tumor region, otherwise ubiquitous. Renyi diversity was computed with the R vegan package after each repertoire had been subsampled 100 times to 5,000 TCRs. CDR3 similarity networks were built from amino acid triplet string-kernel similarity, connecting CDR3s with pairwise similarity above 0.82. The public reads were run again by TCRdb, first through fastp at Q25 and then through MiXCR, and only productive beta chains were kept. Each entry is one CDR3 protein sequence, shown with its most common DNA and genes. The V and J calls were not made by the authors but by TCRdb's processing. A total of 20,000 to 25,000 distinct CDR3 sequences appear in this sample, 5% to 7.5% of them only once. The ten top clones hold approximately 10% of the sample.

Sequences SGHNT (CDR1) and YENEEA (CDR2) are obtained from the germline V gene. Trimming takes 5 bases off V and 3 bases off J; junction bases not matched to a gene: 4. Including cysteine and phenylalanine, the CDR3 has 15 amino acids. CDR3 DNA only is kept here, 45 bases in frame from base 1. In the case of this clonotype: The antigen it binds to is not known. No much larger clonotype is one base removed from it; base qualities were not supplied.

This sample's time point label indicates: sample taken at primary tumor resection. Samples were obtained from 70 to 85 patients with early-stage, untreated non-small cell lung cancer from the lung TRACERx cohort. Whole RNA extracted from tumor and nontumor lung tissue, or from cryopreserved PBMC samples, was used for TCR sequencing without cell sorting. Patients were selected for TCR sequencing only if sufficient RNA was available from at least two tumor regions. Tumor and adjacent nontumor lung specimens were reviewed by a lung pathologist before selection. The rearranged chain carries TRBV11-3 and TRBJ2-2; 9 central bases correspond to TRBD2. The sequence was obtained from a male donor with early-stage non-small cell lung cancer. Sequenced here: lung tumor tissue, sampled at surgery. The DNA sequence is given as TGTGCCAGCAGCAAAGCGGGGGGCGACACCGGGGAGCTGTTTTTT. It translates to CASSKAGGDTGELFF.